This TCR beta chain originates from a study of CD8 T cells in ankylosing spondylitis. Study outcomes and limitations: The authors found the disease-linked clones to be CD8+ and relatively rare in peripheral blood. Typical of ankylosing spondylitis blood, it appeared, was a TCR beta motif of eight highly homologous variants. Reports say disease-linked clones showed up significantly more in matched ankylosing spondylitis synovial fluid.

In making TCR beta libraries, quantitative 5'-RACE with molecular barcodes was used. TCRdb passed the 5' RACE reads through MiXCR, listing each CDR3 protein once. The sample records approximately 500,000 distinct CDR3 sequences, about 12% being singletons. Concerning this clonotype: Its antigen is still unknown.

This CDR3 contains 15 residues. Per the germline V gene, CDR1 is MNHNS and CDR2 is SASEGT. V was clipped by 5 bases and J by 6 bases; unmatched bases: 9. The sample comprised blood, either unsorted or a sorted T cell fraction (not recorded which). The receptor's source is a male donor with ankylosing spondylitis. The chain recombines TRBV6-1 with TRBJ2-1; 8 bases match TRBD2. The CDR3, as DNA: TGTGCCAGCAGTAAGAGCGGGAGTTATAGCAATGAGCAGTTCTTC. Encoded protein: CASSKSGSYSNEQFF.